This T cell receptor beta chain was captured in a study of blood T cell repertoires in COVID-19 (dated by TCRdb to 2019 to 2021). In terms of the full investigation: The collaborator samples originated in the United States, Italy and Spain and spanned the acute and convalescent phases of COVID-19. The material from the prospective study consisted of cDNA or gDNA derived from T cells, B-cell-depleted T cells, or PBMCs. Deeply sampled blood TCRbeta repertoires from subjects exposed to, actively infected with, or recovered from COVID-19 were included in the dataset. The repertoires were released in a freely available public database intended as a resource for research on the immune response to SARS-CoV-2. The samples were drawn from two sources: the first 160 participants of the ongoing ImmuneRACE study, and fewer than 1,500 subjects contributed by 6 global collaborators. Nearly every sample came with metadata listing a de-identified subject ID, COVID-19 status, age in years and sex. Where available, HLA class I and class II types were obtained from metadata supplied by the sample provider rather than from assay-based typing. Broader findings and caveats from the paper: Clinical and demographic metadata were provided uncurated, with the amount varying by source and participant.

TCRbeta CDR3 regions were amplified from genomic DNA using the immunoSEQ Assay, a bias-controlled multiplex PCR. On the authors' methods: Nucleated cell counts per sample were estimated from amplification of reference gene primers within the assay. Sequence reads were collapsed and filtered to measure the absolute abundance of every unique TCRbeta CDR3 rearrangement. For each sample, productive Simpson clonality was calculated by taking the square root of Simpson's diversity index across productive rearrangements. TCRdb provides this immuneACCESS table in a form limited to in-frame rearrangements. Some clones are lacking; in checked studies, under half of them reflect an unresolved V gene, and why the rest are absent is not known. D and trimming come from the DNA, and the V and J calls and clone size come from that table. The sample includes over 300,000 clones, with around 89% observed a single time. The biggest ten clones account for about 7% of the sample.

Whole blood was collected in K2EDTA tubes by collaborating institutions according to the institutions' own protocols. Collaborator samples were shipped for TCRbeta analysis as frozen whole blood, isolated PBMCs, or DNA extracted from either sample type. The CDR3, cysteine through phenylalanine, is 14 amino acids long. Left in the record is the CDR3 DNA by itself, 42 bases read in frame from the first base. Trimming removed 2 bases from V and 6 bases from J, leaving 13 bases between the germline ends. CDR1 and CDR2 were assigned from the germline V gene as MDHEN and SYDVKM. On this clone: Its antigen target is currently unknown. No base quality information exists; no much larger clone differs at one position.

This chain is built from TRBV28 and TRBJ1-1, and TRBD1 may be the D gene, going by 6 matching bases. This receptor was obtained from a man younger than 35 with active or convalescent COVID-19. The sample taken for sequencing was peripheral blood. The bases are TGTGCCAGCAGTTTAAACAGGGCTTCGGCTGAAGCTTTCTTT. Its protein is CASSLNRASAEAFF.